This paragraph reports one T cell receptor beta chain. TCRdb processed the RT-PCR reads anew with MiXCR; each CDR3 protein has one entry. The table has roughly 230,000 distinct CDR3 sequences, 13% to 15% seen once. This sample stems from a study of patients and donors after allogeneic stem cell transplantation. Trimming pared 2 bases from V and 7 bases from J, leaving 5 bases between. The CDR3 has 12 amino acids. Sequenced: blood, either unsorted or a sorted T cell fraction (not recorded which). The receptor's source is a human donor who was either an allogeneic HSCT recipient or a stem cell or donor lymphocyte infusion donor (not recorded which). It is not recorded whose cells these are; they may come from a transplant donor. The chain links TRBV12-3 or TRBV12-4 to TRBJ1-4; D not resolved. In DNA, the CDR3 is TGTGCCAGCAGTTTATGGAGTGAAAAACTGTTTTTT. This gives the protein CASSLWSEKLFF.